What follows describes a single T cell receptor beta chain. Its antigen is undetermined. Germline V gene sequence: CDR1 LGHDT, CDR2 YNNKEL (reference sequence). CDR3 length equals 13 residues. V was clipped by 6 bases and J by 4 bases, with 12 bases between them. The data belong to a study of identical twins. Findings and limits, study-wide: The study reached conclusions through statistical analysis that was cross-sectional, not following the same donors. Zero-insertion analyses were open to partial confounding by invariant MAIT and iNKT cells. An excess of low generation probability was shown by twin-shared out-of-frame alpha sequences.

TCRdb processed the 5' RACE reads anew with MiXCR; each CDR3 protein has one entry. The data show approximately 1.8 million distinct CDR3 sequences, with less than 40% seen just once and more than 0.25% held by the top ten. The clonotype comes from a newborn girl in good health. The specimen was cord blood. The chain links TRBV3-1 to TRBJ1-1; tentative D call: TRBD1 (6 bases). The CDR3 region has the DNA TGTGCCAGCAGGACAGGAAAGGCCACTGAAGCTTTCTTT. Its translation is CASRTGKATEAFF. Based on the CDR3 plus reference TRBV3-1 and TRBJ1-1, the full variable domain is DTAVSQTPKYLVTQMGNDKSIKCEQNLGHDTMYWYKQDSKKFLKIMFSYNNKELIINETVPNRFSPKSPDKAHLNLHINSLELGDSAVYFCASRTGKATEAFFGQGTRLTVV.